The sequence of this T cell receptor beta chain was determined in a study of T-cell memory formation after mild COVID-19. MiXCR, applied by TCRdb to the 5' RACE reads, yields one record per CDR3 protein. The sample records some 320,000 distinct CDR3 sequences, roughly 15% being singletons. This clonotype was observed at least ten times. The junction departs from the called germline gene at one end, perhaps through a read error. The CDR3 spans 16 residues. The germline V gene encodes CDR1 DFQATT and CDR2 SNEGSKA (reference sequence). This TCR derives from a man between 18 and 35 years old who had mild COVID-19 (a few samples of this study predate the infection). Cell type and time point are not known. The V and J genes are TRBV20-1 and TRBJ2-2; 9 positions agree with TRBD1. The specimen sequenced was PBMCs or a T cell subset sorted from them (not recorded which). The CDR3 sequence is CSAGDRKQGANGELFF. CDR3 DNA sequence: TGCAGTGCTGGAGACCGTAAACAGGGGGCGAACGGGGAGCTGTTTTTT.